These 31 T cell receptor beta chains share one sample of origin, sequenced in a study of T-cell memory formation after mild COVID-19. TCRdb passed the 5' RACE reads through MiXCR, listing each CDR3 protein once. Of hundreds of thousands of distinct CDR3 sequences listed, roughly 17% were seen once; the top ten hold 20% to 25%. The sample consisted of PBMCs or a T cell subset sorted from them (not recorded which). These receptors came from a man in his late teens or twenties who had mild COVID-19 (a few samples of this study predate the infection). Cell type and time point are not known.

At least ten counts were recorded for this clonotype. The chain links TRBV30 to TRBJ2-3; TRBD2 might be the D (7 bases). The V gene lost 2 bases and the J gene lost 4 bases, with 13 bases spanning the gap. The CDR3 runs to 14 residues. Germline V CDR1 and CDR2: GTSNPN, SVGIG (reference sequence). The CDR3 nucleotides are TGTGCCTGGAGTATCACGGGGGGCGCAGATACGCAGTATTTT. Translated: CAWSITGGADTQYF.

The V and J genes are TRBV18 and TRBJ2-1, with D tentatively TRBD2 (5 bases). Trimming pared 2 bases from V and 2 bases from J, leaving 16 bases between. Per the germline V gene, CDR1 is KGHSH and CDR2 is LQKENI. The CDR3 has 17 amino acids. CDR3 bases: TGTGCCAGCTCACCAAATCGTGGGGAGTCAACCTACAATGAGCAGTTCTTC. This encodes CASSPNRGESTYNEQFF. The full variable domain, its missing parts supplied by reference TRBV18 and TRBJ2-1, is NAGVMQNPRHLVRRRGQEARLRCSPMKGHSHVYWYRQLPEEGLKFMVYLQKENIIDESGMPKERFSAEFPKEGPSILRIQQVVRGDSAAYFCASSPNRGESTYNEQFFGPGTRLTVL.

This clonotype was counted only a few times. The chain combines TRBV6-4 with TRBJ2-6, with D possibly being TRBD2 (6 bases). There are 17 residues in the CDR3. Germline-derived CDR1 and CDR2 are MRHNA and SNTAGT. Trimming shortened V by 0 bases and J by 0 bases, and 9 bases separated the two germline ends. CDR3 loop: CASSDSPGGSGANVLTF. The CDR3 coding sequence is TGTGCCAGCAGTGACTCCCCCGGGGGCTCTGGGGCCAACGTCCTGACTTTC.

The V and J genes are TRBV9 and TRBJ1-2; possible D gene TRBD1, 5 bases. V was trimmed by 3 bases and J by 3 bases, leaving 21 bases between them. Germline V gene data show CDR1 as SGDLS and CDR2 as YYNGEE. CDR3 size: 17 residues. The CDR3: CASSGPPYRGGYYGYTF. DNA for the CDR3: TGTGCCAGCAGCGGCCCCCCATACCGGGGCGGCTACTATGGCTACACCTTC. Combining the CDR3 with reference TRBV9 and TRBJ1-2 gives the whole variable domain DSGVTQTPKHLITATGQRVTLRCSPRSGDLSVYWYQQSLDQGLQFLIQYYNGEERAKGNILERFSAQQFPDLHSELNLSSLELGDSALYFCASSGPPYRGGYYGYTFGSGTRLTVV.

The chain is built from TRBV20-1 and TRBJ2-5; the match to TRBD1 covers 11 bases. The CDR3 consists of 16 residues. From germline, CDR1 is DFQATT and CDR2 SNEGSKA (reference sequence). V lost 7 bases to trimming and J lost 2 bases; unmatched junction nucleotides: 12. In DNA, the CDR3 is TGCAGTGTAACCCTCCTAGGGACAGGGGGACAAGAGACCCAGTACTTC. Translation gives CSVTLLGTGGQETQYF.

This clonotype was observed many times. The chain joins TRBV4-2 to TRBJ1-2; a weak D match, TRBD1 (5 bases). The germline V gene encodes CDR1 LGHNA and CDR2 YNFKEQ. With 0 bases removed from V and 4 bases from J, the gap between germline ends came to 12 bases. The CDR3 loop spans 15 amino acids. The CDR3 bases are TGTGCCAGCAGCCAAGATCCTGGGGGTACCTATGGCTACACCTTC. Translating it yields CASSQDPGGTYGYTF.

The sample holds a few counts of this clonotype. The chain is built from TRBV12-3 or TRBV12-4 and TRBJ1-5; D may be TRBD1 (6 bases). The ends were cut back, 5 bases at V and 6 bases at J, with 17 bases in the middle. The CDR3 has 15 amino acids. CDR3 DNA: TGTGCCAGCAGTGACGGTTCGGGAGGGGGTCAGCCCCAGCATTTT. The encoded protein is CASSDGSGGGQPQHF.

This clonotype has at least ten counts. This chain connects TRBV28 to TRBJ1-6, with D uncertain. Germline V gene lookup returns CDR1 MDHEN and CDR2 SYDVKM. V was trimmed by 6 bases and J by 0 bases, leaving 12 bases between them. This CDR3 region has 16 residues. The CDR3 loop reads CASSPYPLSYNSPLHF. As DNA, the CDR3 is TGTGCCAGCAGCCCGTACCCGCTCTCCTATAATTCACCCCTCCACTTT.

The chain joins TRBV7-8 to TRBJ2-2; TRBD2 matches 12 bases. The J segment lost 7 bases and the V segment lost 4 bases, leaving 1 base of the junction unmatched. Germline loops: CDR1 SGHVS, CDR2 FQNEAQ. The CDR3 consists of 14 residues. The CDR3 sequence: CASSSTSGGGELFF. Written as DNA, the CDR3 is TGTGCCAGCAGCTCGACTAGCGGGGGCGGGGAGCTGTTTTTT.

The chain combines TRBV7-2 with TRBJ1-4; TRBD1 agrees at 9 bases. The V gene's germline CDR1 is SGHTA and CDR2 FQGNSA. V lost 5 bases to trimming and J lost 1 base; unmatched junction nucleotides: 11. The CDR3 totals 18 residues. DNA for the CDR3: TGTGCCAGCAGCACTCCGGGACAGGGCTCCGGAACTAATGAAAAACTGTTTTTT. Translating gives CASSTPGQGSGTNEKLFF.

This clonotype was seen many times. J is TRBJ2-3 and V is TRBV20-1; possibly TRBD2 for D (6 bases). Germline CDR1 is DFQATT and CDR2 is SNEGSKA (reference sequence). Trimming stripped 0 bases from V and 7 bases from J, with 14 bases between. There are 14 residues in the CDR3. CDR3 DNA sequence: TGCAGTGCTAGAGAGGGGACTCTCGGGTATACGCAGTATTTT. Translating gives CSAREGTLGYTQYF.

This clonotype was seen a handful of times. This chain joins TRBV7-3 and TRBJ1-1; D gene uncertain. V gave up 5 bases and J gave up 4 bases, with 14 bases separating them. Germline V CDR1 and CDR2: SGHTA, FQGTGA. The CDR3 extends over 14 amino acids. CDR3 loop: CASSASGVGTEAFF. CDR3 sequence (DNA): TGTGCCAGCAGCGCCAGTGGTGTCGGCACTGAAGCTTTCTTT. Full variable domain (remainder filled in from reference TRBV7-3 and TRBJ1-1): GAGVSQTPSNKVTEKGKYVELRCDPISGHTALYWYRQSLGQGPEFLIYFQGTGAADDSGLPNDRFFAVRPEGSVSTLKIQRTERGDSAVYLCASSASGVGTEAFFGQGTRLTVV.

The sample holds a few counts of this clonotype. The rearrangement links TRBV15 to TRBJ2-4; D might be TRBD1 or TRBD2, each matching 6 bases. CDR3 size: 16 residues. CDR1 is LNHNV, CDR2 YYDKDF, per germline (reference sequence). The V end was cut by 2 bases, the J end by 1 base, with 12 bases between. The chain's CDR3 is CATSRYIGGAKNIQYF. DNA for the CDR3: TGTGCCACCAGCAGATACATAGGGGGGGCCAAAAACATTCAGTACTTC. Complete variable domain (other parts from reference TRBV15 and TRBJ2-4): DAMVIQNPRYQVTQFGKPVTLSCSQTLNHNVMYWYQQKSSQAPKLLFHYYDKDFNNEADTPDNFQSRRPNTSFCFLDIRSPGLGDTAMYLCATSRYIGGAKNIQYFGAGTRLSVL.

This CDR3 is CASSLRQPKNEKLFF. CDR3 coding DNA: TGCGCCAGCAGCTTGAGACAGCCGAAGAATGAAAAACTGTTTTTT. The chain combines TRBV5-1 with TRBJ1-4; D may be TRBD1 (5 bases). The CDR3 covers 15 residues. CDR1 is SGHRS and CDR2 is YFSETQ in the germline V gene. Between the trimmed V and J ends, which lost 1 base and 5 bases, there was a span of 12 bases.

The sample holds a few counts of this clonotype. The V call is TRBV20-1, the J call TRBJ2-5; 10 nucleotides line up with TRBD1. Per the germline V gene, CDR1 is DFQATT and CDR2 is SNEGSKA (reference sequence). V shed 5 bases and J 5 bases; nucleotides not matched to a gene: 5. CDR3 size: 13 residues. DNA for the CDR3: TGCAGTGCTCTACCGGGACAGGGGGAGACCCAGTACTTC. This encodes CSALPGQGETQYF.

The genes are TRBV7-9 and TRBJ2-1, with D perhaps given as TRBD1 or TRBD2 (5 bases each). The CDR3 runs 12 residues. Between the trimmed V and J ends, which lost 3 bases and 9 bases, there was a span of 9 bases. The germline V gene has CDR1 SEHNR and CDR2 FQNEAQ (reference sequence). CDR3 residues: CASSFTGTEQFF. The CDR3 nucleotides are TGTGCCAGCAGCTTTACCGGGACTGAGCAGTTCTTC.

The sample holds many counts of this clonotype. V and J are TRBV4-1 and TRBJ2-5, with a weak D call TRBD1 (6 bases). The CDR3 sequence is 15 residues long. V was clipped by 0 bases and J by 5 bases, with 13 bases between them. CDR1 is MGHRA and CDR2 is YSYEKL in the germline V gene. CDR3 amino acids: CASSQEGRGYETQYF. As DNA, the CDR3 is TGCGCCAGCAGCCAAGAAGGCAGGGGATATGAGACCCAGTACTTC.

This rearrangement joins TRBV20-1 to TRBJ1-3; 7 bases agree with TRBD1. The length of the CDR3 is 13 residues. Per germline, CDR1 DFQATT and CDR2 SNEGSKA (reference sequence). V shed 5 bases and J 2 bases; nucleotides not matched to a gene: 3. CDR3 loop: CSAVTGTGNTIYF. In nucleotides, the CDR3 is TGCAGTGCTGTGACAGGGACTGGAAACACCATATATTTT.

The rearrangement joins TRBV11-2 to TRBJ1-3; D is perhaps TRBD1 (5 bases). This CDR3 contains 15 residues. Per the germline V gene, CDR1 is SGHAT and CDR2 is FQNNGV. V was shortened by 2 bases and J by 3 bases, with 11 bases between the two germline ends. The CDR3: CASSLLGGNGNTIYF. The CDR3 DNA reads TGTGCCAGCAGCTTACTCGGGGGAAATGGAAACACCATATATTTT.

This clonotype appeared a few times. V and J are TRBV3-1 and TRBJ2-7, with TRBD1 as a possible D gene (6 bases). Germline V gene lookup returns CDR1 LGHDT and CDR2 YNNKEL (reference sequence). The CDR3 sequence is 16 residues long. Trimming removed 4 bases at V and 7 bases at J, with 23 bases between. CDR3 in DNA: TGTGCCAGCAGCCTCTCTTCCAGGAACAGGGATAGTGAGCAGTACTTC. This encodes CASSLSSRNRDSEQYF.

The sample holds many counts of this clonotype. V and J are TRBV5-1 and TRBJ2-1, with D unresolved. V lost 2 bases to trimming and J lost 5 bases, with 5 bases between them. Germline V gene sequence: CDR1 SGHRS, CDR2 YFSETQ. CDR3 size: 12 residues. The DNA of the CDR3 is TGCGCCAGCAGCTTTTCGGACAATGAGCAGTTCTTC. The encoded protein is CASSFSDNEQFF.

The chain recombines TRBV7-7 with TRBJ1-1; D ambiguous. This CDR3 region has 13 residues. Germline CDR1 SSHAT, CDR2 FNYEAQ (reference sequence). V was pared by 5 bases and J by 1 base, with 8 bases between. This CDR3 reads CASSASKNTEAFF. CDR3 coding DNA: TGTGCCAGCAGCGCATCGAAGAACACTGAAGCTTTCTTT.

This clonotype was detected only a few times. This rearrangement joins TRBV15 to TRBJ1-4; D is ambiguous. V was trimmed by 0 bases and J by 8 bases, leaving 13 bases between them. This CDR3 is built from 15 residues. The germline V gene encodes CDR1 LNHNV and CDR2 YYDKDF (reference sequence). CDR3 nucleotide sequence: TGTGCCACCAGCAGAGAAGCTGTAGGCAACGAAAAACTGTTTTTT. Its translation is CATSREAVGNEKLFF.

In its sample, this clonotype was seen a few times. The J gene is TRBJ1-1, the V gene TRBV4-2; no clear D gene. V was shortened by 1 base and J by 1 base, with 7 bases between the two germline ends. Germline V gene data show CDR1 as LGHNA and CDR2 as YNFKEQ. The CDR3 spans 14 residues. The CDR3 bases are TGTGCCAGCAGCCAAGGGATAAAGAACACTGAAGCTTTCTTT. It is translated as CASSQGIKNTEAFF.

The chain links TRBV5-5 to TRBJ1-5; D is undetermined. There are 15 residues in the CDR3. Germline V gene data show CDR1 as SGHKS and CDR2 as YYEKEE (reference sequence). Deletions cut 4 bases from V and 1 base from J, with 12 bases between. CDR3 in DNA: TGTGCCAGCAGCCCTAGCGTCCTGAGCAATCAGCCCCAGCATTTT. This translates into CASSPSVLSNQPQHF.

The chain couples TRBV14 to TRBJ2-1, with D unresolved. V was shortened by 3 bases and J by 7 bases, with 7 bases between the two germline ends. The CDR3 totals 12 residues. Per the germline V gene, CDR1 is SGHDN and CDR2 is FVKESK. CDR3 amino acids: CASSHTKNEQFF. CDR3 in DNA: TGTGCCAGCAGCCACACTAAGAATGAGCAGTTCTTC.

V and J are TRBV7-9 and TRBJ2-7, with D tentatively TRBD2 (5 bases). Trimming left V 5 bases short and J 6 bases short, with 20 bases between. The CDR3 covers 15 residues. Germline CDR1 SEHNR, CDR2 FQNEAQ (reference sequence). The CDR3 DNA follows: TGTGCCAGCAGCCTAATGACGGACTCGGTGAGCGAGCAGTACTTC. This encodes CASSLMTDSVSEQYF.

This clonotype turned up a few times. J is TRBJ1-3 and V is TRBV6-5, with D perhaps TRBD1 (5 bases). Trimming stripped 0 bases from V and 7 bases from J, with 13 bases between. The V gene's germline CDR1 is MNHEY and CDR2 SVGAGI. There are 15 residues in the CDR3. CDR3: CASSYSRTSGNTIYF. CDR3 DNA: TGTGCCAGCAGTTACTCGAGAACCTCAGGGAACACCATATATTTT.

This clonotype was observed a handful of times. The chain couples TRBV12-3 or TRBV12-4 to TRBJ1-5, with D possibly TRBD1 on 6 matching bases. V was trimmed by 1 base and J by 4 bases, leaving 20 bases between them. The length of the CDR3 is 18 residues. CDR3 residues: CASSLGGPSQGVNQPQHF. In DNA, the CDR3 is TGTGCCAGCAGTTTAGGCGGTCCGTCACAGGGTGTTAATCAGCCCCAGCATTTT.

This clonotype occurred many times. CDR3 coding DNA: TGTGCCAGCAGCCCTTCTAGCGAGACCCAGTACTTC. Protein sequence: CASSPSSETQYF. The V gene is TRBV7-2, the J gene TRBJ2-5; D may be TRBD2 (5 bases). Germline CDR1 reads SGHTA; CDR2 reads FQGNSA. The germline V and J ends were trimmed by 5 bases and 5 bases, with 9 bases remaining between them. CDR3 length equals 12 residues.

This clonotype appeared a few times. The rearrangement joins TRBV27 to TRBJ2-7, with 10 bases matching TRBD1. Germline CDR1 MNHEY, CDR2 SMNVEV (reference sequence). V shed 2 bases, J shed 2 bases, and the junction held 6 bases outside the gene matches. The CDR3 length is 16 residues. The CDR3 DNA reads TGTGCCAGCAGTTTAGGCCCCGGGACAGGGGCCTACGAGCAGTACTTC. It encodes CASSLGPGTGAYEQYF.